These 24 T cell receptor beta chains were sequenced from one sample in a study of T cells in women clearing cervical HPV infection. Only in-frame clones appear in the TCRdb table, and some are missing; sequencing was by immunoSEQ multiplex PCR. The table for this sample gives some 40,000 clones. Sequences were obtained from blood buffy coat. Receptors originate from a woman between 18 and 75 years old with a cervical HPV16 infection that either progressed to CIN3+ or cleared (not recorded which).

With respect to this clone: Coverage ceases 3 residues before the CDR3 finishes, and the germline J gene fills in the end. The chain couples TRBV2 to TRBJ1-5, with D tentatively TRBD1 (5 bases). The CDR3 has 15 amino acids. The germline V and J ends were trimmed by 8 bases and 8 bases, with 22 bases remaining between them. CDR1 SNHLY and CDR2 FYNNEI come from the germline V gene. The CDR3 sequence is CASAPGLLGFEPQHF. The covered CDR3 bases are TGTGCCAGCGCCCCAGGGTTGTTGGGGTTTGAGCCC.

Note on this clone: Sequencing ends 3 residues short of the CDR3 end; the germline J gene provides the rest. V and J are TRBV10-2 and TRBJ2-7, with TRBD1 matching over 12 bases. Germline V lookup: CDR1 WSHSY, CDR2 SAAADI. Unmatched junction bases numbered 8, after V lost 3 bases and J lost 5 bases. The CDR3 has 16 residues. CDR3 DNA, as far as it was read: TGCGCCAGCAGTGATCCCCCGGGACAGGGGGCTAACGAG. Amino acid sequence: CASSDPPGQGANE. The CDR3 as a whole reads CASSDPPGQGANEQYF.

Comment on this clone: The CDR3 end falls 3 residues outside the read, so it is completed with the germline J gene. V usage is TRBV7-6 and J usage is TRBJ2-2; unclear D gene. This CDR3 has 15 residues. The germline V gene encodes CDR1 SGHVS and CDR2 FNYEAQ. The germline V and J ends were trimmed by 0 bases and 1 base, with 6 bases remaining between them. CDR3 bases read: TGTGCCAGCAGCTTAGCGATAGAGAACACCGGGGAG. Translated: CASSLAIENTGE. The entire CDR3 protein reads CASSLAIENTGELFF.

Notes on this clone: The CDR3 extends 3 residues past the end of the read, so its final part is completed from the germline J gene. This chain uses TRBV10-3 with TRBJ2-1; 13 positions match TRBD2. The germline CDR1 and CDR2 sequences are ENHRY and SYGVKD. The J segment lost 5 bases and the V segment lost 7 bases, leaving 8 bases of the junction unmatched. This CDR3 has 16 amino acids. CDR3 in amino acids: CAITGLAGENNNEQFF. Incomplete CDR3 DNA: TGTGCCATCACCGGACTAGCGGGGGAAAATAACAATGAG.

Details on this clone: The read comes to an end 3 residues before the CDR3 does, leaving the germline J gene to fill in the end. The chain recombines TRBV10-3 with TRBJ2-5, with 9 bases identical to TRBD2. The CDR3 is made up of 15 amino acids. Germline lookup yields CDR1 ENHRY and CDR2 SYGVKD. The trim removed 7 bases at V and 5 bases at J, leaving 11 bases unmatched. The CDR3 bases that were read are TGTGCCATCAAACCTAGCGGGGCTTGGGAGGAGACC. Translated, it gives CAIKPSGAWEET. From start to end, the CDR3 is CAIKPSGAWEETQYF.

As to this clone: The CDR3 end falls 3 residues outside the read, so it is completed with the germline J gene. V is TRBV7-3 and J is TRBJ2-1, with D possibly TRBD2 on 5 matching bases. This CDR3 comprises 17 residues. Germline assignment: CDR1 SGHTA and CDR2 FQGTGA. V was pared by 1 base and J by 6 bases, with 19 bases between. This CDR3 reads CASSLIPVALVFNEQFF. The CDR3 bases that were read are TGTGCCAGCAGCTTAATCCCAGTCGCACTAGTTTTCAATGAG. Full variable domain (remainder filled in from reference TRBV7-3 and TRBJ2-1): GAGVSQTPSNKVTEKGKYVELRCDPISGHTALYWYRQSLGQGPEFLIYFQGTGAADDSGLPNDRFFAVRPEGSVSTLKIQRTERGDSAVYLCASSLIPVALVFNEQFFGPGTRLTVL.

The sequenced CDR3 bases are TGCAGTGGCGCTTCGAGGGCAGGGGGCGAG. Protein product: CSGASRAGGE. The full CDR3 reads CSGASRAGGEQYF. The rearrangement links TRBV20-1 to TRBJ2-7, with 7 bases that match TRBD1. The read falls 3 residues short of the CDR3 end, and the missing part is taken from the germline J gene. V lost 7 bases and J lost 6; bases outside the gene matches: 12. Germline CDR1 and CDR2: DFQATT and SNEGSKA (reference sequence). The CDR3 has 13 amino acids.

In the case of this clone: The CDR3 end is not reached by the read, which stops 3 residues before it; the germline J gene fills it in. V gene TRBV5-4 combines with J gene TRBJ1-2; the match to TRBD1 covers 8 bases. The CDR3 has 14 amino acids. Germline CDR1 SGHNT, CDR2 YYREEE (reference sequence). V was clipped by 1 base and J by 5 bases; unmatched bases: 4. The DNA read from the CDR3 is TGTGCCAGCAGCTTGCAACAGGGGGTTTATGGC. Residues: CASSLQQGVYG. The full CDR3 protein is CASSLQQGVYGYTF. The complete variable domain, with remaining parts taken from reference TRBV5-4 and TRBJ1-2, reads ETGVTQSPTHLIKTRGQQVTLRCSSQSGHNTVSWYQQALGQGPQFIFQYYREEENGRGNFPPRFSGLQFPNYSSELNVNALELDDSALYLCASSLQQGVYGYTFGSGTRLTVV.

To note about this clone: With the read ending 3 residues before the CDR3 end, the germline J gene is used to fill in that end. The chain employs TRBV5-4 and TRBJ1-3; a weak D match, TRBD1 (6 bases). Looked up from germline, CDR1 is SGHNT and CDR2 is YYREEE (reference sequence). The CDR3 runs to 14 residues. V was shortened by 2 bases and J by 2 bases, with 8 bases between the two germline ends. The sequenced part of the CDR3 DNA is TGTGCCAGCAGCTTAGGGGGTGCTGGAAACACC. Translated: CASSLGGAGNT. The full CDR3 sequence reads CASSLGGAGNTIYF.

Notes on this clone: The read gets to within 3 residues of the CDR3 end, and the germline J gene fills in the rest. The chain combines TRBV19 with TRBJ1-6; TRBD1 is a possible D gene (6 bases). The CDR3 runs to 14 residues. Germline-derived CDR1 and CDR2 are LNHDA and SQIVND (reference sequence). The V and J ends lost 5 bases and 10 bases respectively, with 15 bases between them. The CDR3 spells CASSSGTIVSPLHF. The sequenced part of the CDR3 DNA is TGTGCCAGTAGTTCCGGGACAATTGTGTCACCC. Full variable domain (rest looked up from reference TRBV19 and TRBJ1-6): DGGITQSPKYLFRKEGQNVTLSCEQNLNHDAMYWYRQDPGQGLRLIYYSQIVNDFQKGDIAEGYSVSREKKESFPLTVTSAQKNPTAFYLCASSSGTIVSPLHFGNGTRLTVT.

With respect to this clone: The CDR3 is cut off 3 residues early in the read; its end comes from the germline J gene. The V call is TRBV2, the J call TRBJ2-7; D may be TRBD1 (6 bases). The CDR3 is 14 residues long. Germline V gene lookup returns CDR1 SNHLY and CDR2 FYNNEI. V lost 6 bases, J lost 0 bases, and 12 bases lay in between. CDR3 protein: CASSRTASSYEQYF. The sequenced CDR3 bases are TGTGCCAGCAGCAGGACAGCGAGCTCCTACGAG.

Worth noting for this clone: From the germline J gene comes the end of the CDR3, since the read stops 3 residues before it. This chain connects TRBV7-6 to TRBJ2-7, with 8 bases identical to TRBD1. CDR3 length equals 15 residues. The trim removed 1 base at V and 3 bases at J, leaving 5 bases unmatched. The germline CDR1 and CDR2 sequences are SGHVS and FNYEAQ. The DNA read from the CDR3 is TGTGCCAGCAGCTTAGATCAGGGGGCTATCTACGAG. It codes for CASSLDQGAIYE. The full CDR3 is CASSLDQGAIYEQYF.

With respect to this clone: The missing CDR3 end, 3 residues past where the read stops, is filled in from the germline J gene. The chain combines TRBV5-1 with TRBJ2-5; D might be TRBD2 (5 bases). V was shortened by 2 bases and J by 5 bases, with 13 bases between the two germline ends. Germline V gene data show CDR1 as SGHRS and CDR2 as YFSETQ. This CDR3 has 14 amino acids. Incomplete CDR3 DNA: TGCGCCAGCAGCTTCCGGGGTTCGGGTGAGACC. This sequence encodes CASSFRGSGET. The entire CDR3 protein is CASSFRGSGETQYF.

As for this clone: The sequence runs out 3 residues before the end of the CDR3; the remainder is reconstructed from the germline J gene. The gene calls are TRBV3-1 (or the pseudogene TRBV3-2) and TRBJ1-1; 7 bases map to TRBD1. CDR1 is LGHDT, CDR2 YNNKEL, per germline (reference sequence). J gave up 4 bases and V 5 bases, and 16 bases lay outside the gene matches. The CDR3 loop spans 17 amino acids. The CDR3 is CASSYRDSLSLGTEAFF. The DNA read from the CDR3 is TGTGCCAGCAGCTACCGGGACAGCCTGTCCCTAGGCACTGAA.

Notes on this clone: The read finishes 3 residues shy of the CDR3 end, and the germline J gene is used to complete it. This chain connects TRBV28 to TRBJ2-7, with TRBD2 as a possible D gene (7 bases). Germline V gives CDR1 MDHEN, CDR2 SYDVKM. CDR3 length equals 13 residues. The V end lost 3 bases, the J end lost 5 bases, and 11 bases lay between the germline ends. This CDR3 reads CASSLGGPNEQYF. The sequenced part of the CDR3 DNA is TGTGCCAGCAGTTTGGGGGGGCCAAACGAG.

In the case of this clone: Read sequence stops 3 residues before the CDR3 end, and the germline J gene provides the missing end. The chain couples TRBV4-1 to TRBJ2-2, with a weak D call TRBD1 (6 bases). Germline-derived CDR1 and CDR2 are MGHRA and YSYEKL. V was clipped by 4 bases and J by 4 bases, with 16 bases between them. The CDR3 is made up of 16 amino acids. The CDR3 loop is CASSPHGDTLTGELFF. CDR3 DNA (partial): TGCGCCAGCAGCCCCCACGGGGACACACTCACCGGGGAG.

Partial CDR3 DNA: TGTGCCAGCAGCTCCCCGGGACTAGTCGAGACC. Translating gives CASSSPGLVET. The CDR3 reads in full as CASSSPGLVETQYF. This chain links TRBV7-9 with TRBJ2-5; 8 bases fit TRBD2. Coverage ceases 3 residues before the CDR3 finishes, and the germline J gene fills in the end. With 4 bases clipped from V and 5 bases from J, the junction kept 6 bases outside the gene matches. Germline assignment: CDR1 SEHNR and CDR2 FQNEAQ (reference sequence). The CDR3 runs to 14 residues.

The CDR3 spells CASSERGGRIDTQYF. The CDR3 bases that were read are TGTGCCAGCAGTGAAAGGGGGGGGCGGATAGATACG. The V and J genes are TRBV6-1 and TRBJ2-3, with D perhaps TRBD2 (7 bases). Read data end 3 residues before the CDR3 end; the end is taken from the germline J gene. This CDR3 is built from 15 residues. Trimming took 2 bases from V and 5 from J, leaving 14 bases between them. Germline V gene lookup returns CDR1 MNHNS and CDR2 SASEGT.

With regard to this clone: From the germline J gene comes the end of the CDR3, since the read stops 3 residues before it. The gene calls are TRBV10-3 and TRBJ2-3, with a weak D call TRBD2 (6 bases). The V gene's germline CDR1 is ENHRY and CDR2 SYGVKD. CDR3 length: 14 residues. The V gene lost 5 bases and the J gene lost 0 bases, with 9 bases spanning the gap. The sequenced part of the CDR3 DNA is TGTGCCATCAGTCCACTAGCTAGCACAGATACG. Protein product: CAISPLASTDT. The whole CDR3 region reads CAISPLASTDTQYF.

With regard to this clone: The CDR3 end is not reached by the read, which stops 3 residues before it; the germline J gene fills it in. This chain joins TRBV18 and TRBJ2-7; tentative D call: TRBD1 (5 bases). The ends were cut back, 3 bases at V and 2 bases at J, with 29 bases in the middle. This CDR3 has 20 amino acids. Germline V gene data show CDR1 as KGHSH and CDR2 as LQKENI. CDR3 region: CASSPGGWQGTTLEPYEQYF. The CDR3 DNA, read in part, is TGTGCCAGCTCACCCGGCGGATGGCAGGGTACGACTCTTGAACCCTACGAG.

On this clone: The read halts 3 residues ahead of the CDR3 end, with the missing end drawn from the germline J gene. V and J are TRBV7-9 and TRBJ2-7; possible D gene TRBD2, 5 bases. Germline V lookup: CDR1 SEHNR, CDR2 FQNEAQ (reference sequence). The CDR3 is made up of 14 amino acids. V was trimmed by 5 bases and J by 3 bases, leaving 14 bases between them. CDR3 protein: CASSRTGFDYEQYF. The DNA read from the CDR3 is TGTGCCAGCAGCCGAACGGGGTTCGACTACGAG.

With regard to this clone: The read ends 3 residues shy of where the CDR3 ends; the end is completed using the germline J gene. The V call is TRBV6-1, the J call TRBJ1-2, with TRBD1 matching 9 bases. Per the germline V gene, CDR1 is MNHNS and CDR2 is SASEGT. The CDR3 has 16 residues. With V trimmed by 2 bases and J by 1 base, 5 bases remained unmatched. The CDR3 loop is CASSEFSGQGNYGYTF. Partial CDR3 DNA: TGTGCCAGCAGTGAATTTTCGGGACAGGGTAACTATGGC.

A remark on this clone: The CDR3 end is not reached by the read, which stops 3 residues before it; the germline J gene fills it in. The chain combines TRBV13 with TRBJ1-4; 8 nucleotides line up with TRBD1. The CDR3 has 17 residues. The V segment lost 4 bases and the J segment 7 bases; nucleotides outside the gene matches: 14. CDR1 PRHDT and CDR2 FYEKMQ come from the germline V gene (reference sequence). The part of the CDR3 DNA that was read is TGTGCCAGCAGCTCATCCCTCGTGCCAGGGGGCGGTGAAAAA. This translates into CASSSSLVPGGGEK. The complete CDR3 sequence is CASSSSLVPGGGEKLFF.

Comments on this clone: The read comes to an end 3 residues before the CDR3 does, leaving the germline J gene to fill in the end. The gene calls are TRBV5-1 and TRBJ2-2; D is perhaps TRBD2 (7 bases). Trimming left V 4 bases short and J 4 bases short, with 20 bases between. The CDR3 totals 17 residues. Germline V gene lookup returns CDR1 SGHRS and CDR2 YFSETQ. The part of the CDR3 DNA that was read is TGCGCCAGCAGCACCGAATCGGGGGGCGCATTCACCGGGGAG. This sequence encodes CASSTESGGAFTGE. The whole CDR3 sequence reads CASSTESGGAFTGELFF.